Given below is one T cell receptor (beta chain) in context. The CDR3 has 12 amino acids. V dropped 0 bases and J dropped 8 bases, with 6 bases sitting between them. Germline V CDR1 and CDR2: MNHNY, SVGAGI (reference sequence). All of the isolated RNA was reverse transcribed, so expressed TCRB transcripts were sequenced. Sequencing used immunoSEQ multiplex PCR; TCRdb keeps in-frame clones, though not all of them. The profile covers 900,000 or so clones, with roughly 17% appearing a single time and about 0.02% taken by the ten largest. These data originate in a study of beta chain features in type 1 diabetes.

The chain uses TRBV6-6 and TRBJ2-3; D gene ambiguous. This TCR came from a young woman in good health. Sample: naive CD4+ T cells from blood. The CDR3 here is CASSYSGATQYF. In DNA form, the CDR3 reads TGTGCCAGCAGTTACTCAGGAGCTACGCAGTATTTT.